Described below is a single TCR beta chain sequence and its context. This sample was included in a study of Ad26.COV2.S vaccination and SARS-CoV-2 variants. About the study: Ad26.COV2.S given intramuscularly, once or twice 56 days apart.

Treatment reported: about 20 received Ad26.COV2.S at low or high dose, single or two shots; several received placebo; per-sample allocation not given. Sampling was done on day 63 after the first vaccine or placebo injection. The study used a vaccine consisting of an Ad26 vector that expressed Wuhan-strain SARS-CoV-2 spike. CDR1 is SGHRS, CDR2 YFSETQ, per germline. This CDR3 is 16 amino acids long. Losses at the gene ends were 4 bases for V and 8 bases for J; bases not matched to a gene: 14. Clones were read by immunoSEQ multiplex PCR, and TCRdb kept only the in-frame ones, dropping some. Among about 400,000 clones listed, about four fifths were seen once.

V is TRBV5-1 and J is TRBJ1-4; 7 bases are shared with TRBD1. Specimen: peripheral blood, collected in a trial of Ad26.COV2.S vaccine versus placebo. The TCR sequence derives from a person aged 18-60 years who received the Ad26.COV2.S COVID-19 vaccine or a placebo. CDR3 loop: CASSPRGRTGGEKLFF. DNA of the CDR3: TGCGCCAGCAGCCCCAGGGGGAGGACAGGCGGGGAAAAACTGTTTTTT. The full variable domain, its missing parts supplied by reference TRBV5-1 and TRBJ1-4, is KAGVTQTPRYLIKTRGQQVTLSCSPISGHRSVSWYQQTPGQGLQFLFEYFSETQRNKGNFPGRFSGRQFSNSRSEMNVSTLELGDSALYLCASSPRGRTGGEKLFFGSGTQLSVL.